Listed here are 21 T cell receptor beta chains from one sample, sequenced in a study of blood T cell repertoires in COVID-19. Assay: immunoSEQ multiplex PCR; the TCRdb copy retains only in-frame clones and omits some. The table has fewer than 55,000 clones, around 81% seen once. Sequencing was performed on peripheral blood. The receptors derive from a woman older than 75 with COVID-19, enrolled during active disease.

The V call is TRBV2, the J call TRBJ1-1; D is undetermined. Trimming took 0 bases from V and 3 from J, leaving 8 bases between them. The germline CDR1 and CDR2 sequences are SNHLY and FYNNEI. This CDR3 has 14 amino acids. CDR3 sequence (DNA): TGTGCCAGCAGTGAAGCGGGCCGTTACACTGAAGCTTTCTTT. Its translation is CASSEAGRYTEAFF.

The rearrangement links TRBV7-8 to TRBJ2-7; 8 bases are shared with TRBD2. In germline, CDR1 is SGHVS, CDR2 FQNEAQ. The CDR3 runs 14 residues. V shed 3 bases, J shed 4 bases, and the junction held 5 bases outside the gene matches. CDR3 sequence: CASSFGTSPYEQYF. The CDR3 coding sequence is TGTGCCAGCAGCTTCGGGACTAGTCCGTACGAGCAGTACTTC.

The genes are TRBV7-3 and TRBJ1-2; TRBD1 matches 8 bases. Germline V CDR1 and CDR2: SGHTA, FQGTGA. CDR3 length: 13 amino acids. Trimming removed 5 bases from V and 7 bases from J; junction bases left unmatched: 6. The CDR3, as DNA: TGTGCCAGCAGCCTCGGGACAGGATTTGGCTACACCTTC. Its protein product is CASSLGTGFGYTF.

The rearrangement joins TRBV4-1 to TRBJ2-2; the match to TRBD1 covers 7 bases. Germline V gene sequence: CDR1 MGHRA, CDR2 YSYEKL. The CDR3 has 16 amino acids. Trimming at V came to 4 bases and at J to 3 bases, leaving 8 bases not matched to a gene. CDR3 in amino acids: CASSPTGTEYTGELFF. CDR3 sequence (DNA): TGCGCCAGCAGCCCCACCGGGACAGAATACACCGGGGAGCTGTTTTTT.

The V gene is TRBV30, the J gene TRBJ1-2; TRBD1 agrees at 8 bases. The germline V gene encodes CDR1 GTSNPN and CDR2 SVGIG (reference sequence). CDR3 size: 14 residues. Trimming cost V 1 base and J 6 bases; bases outside gene matches: 7. The CDR3 here is CAWSDWTGLDGYTF. The CDR3 DNA reads as TGTGCCTGGAGTGATTGGACAGGGTTGGATGGCTACACCTTC.

J is TRBJ1-4 and V is TRBV7-2; D gene uncertain. V lost 1 base and J lost 7, with 10 bases in between. The germline CDR1 and CDR2 sequences are SGHTA and FQGNSA. CDR3 size: 14 residues. Written as DNA, the CDR3 is TGTGCCAGCAGCTTAGATTTCCACGGTGAAAAACTGTTTTTT. Protein: CASSLDFHGEKLFF.

The gene calls are TRBV9 and TRBJ2-1; TRBD2 matches at 7 bases. This CDR3 has 16 amino acids. The trim removed 0 bases at V and 0 bases at J, leaving 3 bases unmatched. Looked up from germline, CDR1 is SGDLS and CDR2 is YYNGEE. CDR3 DNA sequence: TGTGCCAGCAGCGTAGTGGGGGGGAACTCCTACAATGAGCAGTTCTTC. Its protein is CASSVVGGNSYNEQFF.

The J gene is TRBJ2-3, the V gene TRBV7-3; the match to TRBD2 covers 8 bases. CDR3 length equals 16 residues. V shed 5 bases, J shed 4 bases, and the junction held 11 bases outside the gene matches. In germline, CDR1 is SGHTA, CDR2 FQGTGA. The CDR3 DNA is TGTGCCAGCAGCCCCAGGGGAGCGGGAGTGTCAGATACGCAGTATTTT. Translation: CASSPRGAGVSDTQYF.

A single count supports this clone. The chain carries TRBV15 and TRBJ2-6, with 7 bases aligning to TRBD1. This CDR3 contains 19 residues. Germline V lookup: CDR1 LNHNV, CDR2 YYDKDF (reference sequence). J was trimmed by 4 bases and V by 3 bases; bases with no gene match: 15. The CDR3 coding sequence is TGTGCCACCAGCAGCCTCCGGGACAGCCTACTTAGGGGGGCCAACGTCCTGACTTTC. Its translation is CATSSLRDSLLRGANVLTF.

Details on this clone: The identical CDR3 is also encoded by other nucleotide sequences in the sample. The chain couples TRBV30 to TRBJ1-5; 9 bases line up with TRBD1. V lost 5 bases to trimming and J lost 6 bases; unmatched junction nucleotides: 5. This CDR3 region has 13 residues. CDR1 is GTSNPN and CDR2 is SVGIG in the germline V gene (reference sequence). CDR3 coding DNA: TGTGCCTGGGGGAGACAGGGGGGTCAGCCCCAGCATTTT. It translates to CAWGRQGGQPQHF.

This clone was observed once. The CDR3 nucleotides are TGTGCCAGCAGCGTAGGAGCGGGAGAGCAAGAGACCCAGTACTTC. It specifies CASSVGAGEQETQYF. The chain recombines TRBV9 with TRBJ2-5, with 8 bases lining up with TRBD2. V trimming: 0 bases; J trimming: 2 bases; junction bases outside the gene matches: 3. Germline V gene data show CDR1 as SGDLS and CDR2 as YYNGEE. This CDR3 has 15 residues.

In DNA, the CDR3 is TGTGCCAGCAGCGGCGGACAGGTTAATGAAGCTTTCTTT. This translates into CASSGGQVNEAFF. This rearrangement joins TRBV6-5 to TRBJ1-1, with TRBD1 matching 7 bases. The CDR3 contains 13 residues. Germline loops: CDR1 MNHEY, CDR2 SVGAGI. Germline trimming cut 6 bases from V and 7 bases from J; bases unmatched to any gene: 8.

This CDR3 reads CAWSPGIVHEQYF. CDR3 in DNA: TGTGCCTGGAGTCCTGGCATCGTCCACGAGCAGTACTTC. The chain recombines TRBV30 with TRBJ2-7; no definite D call. The V gene lost 2 bases and the J gene lost 5 bases, with 13 bases spanning the gap. The CDR3 is made up of 13 amino acids. Germline V gene sequence: CDR1 GTSNPN, CDR2 SVGIG (reference sequence).

The gene calls are TRBV6-6 and TRBJ2-1; perhaps TRBD2 as D (5 bases). Germline lookup yields CDR1 MNHNY and CDR2 SVGAGI (reference sequence). V gave up 7 bases and J gave up 0 bases, with 16 bases separating them. CDR3 length: 16 amino acids. This CDR3 reads CASILESGSSYNEQFF. CDR3 in DNA: TGTGCCAGCATATTAGAGAGCGGCAGCTCCTACAATGAGCAGTTCTTC.

This clone was counted a single time. The chain joins TRBV3-1 (or the pseudogene TRBV3-2) to TRBJ1-6; 9 bases are shared with TRBD1. CDR3 length: 14 residues. The ends lost 4 bases at V and 10 bases at J; junction bases unmatched: 5. Germline V gene lookup returns CDR1 LGHDT and CDR2 YNNKEL (reference sequence). Written as DNA, the CDR3 is TGTGCCAGCAGCCTTACAGGGGGCATCTCACCCCTCCACTTT. Translating gives CASSLTGGISPLHF.

This clone appeared a single time. The V and J genes are TRBV5-4 and TRBJ1-2; 8 bases line up with TRBD1. Germline V gene lookup returns CDR1 SGHNT and CDR2 YYREEE (reference sequence). The CDR3 spans 13 residues. With V trimmed by 7 bases and J by 4 bases, 6 bases remained unmatched. The CDR3 DNA follows: TGTGCCAGCGAAAAAACAGGGGGCTATGGCTACACCTTC. Amino acids: CASEKTGGYGYTF.

This clone was detected only a few times. V usage is TRBV5-1 and J usage is TRBJ1-2, with D perhaps matching TRBD1 (6 bases). This CDR3 has 12 amino acids. Trimming took 2 bases from V and 6 from J, leaving 8 bases between them. Germline V gene data show CDR1 as SGHRS and CDR2 as YFSETQ. This chain's CDR3 is CASSFYRDGYTF. CDR3 nucleotides: TGCGCCAGCAGCTTTTACAGGGATGGCTACACCTTC.

In this sample, this clone is medium-sized. The chain couples TRBV28 to TRBJ1-5, with 7 bases fitting TRBD1. This CDR3 is 14 amino acids long. Germline V gives CDR1 MDHEN, CDR2 SYDVKM. J gave up 7 bases and V 3 bases, and 6 bases lay outside the gene matches. In nucleotides, the CDR3 is TGTGCCAGCAGTTTTGAACAGGGGTTCCAGCCCCAGCATTTT. Translated: CASSFEQGFQPQHF.

The gene calls are TRBV11-2 and TRBJ1-2; 8 bases line up with TRBD1. Germline trimming cut 5 bases from V and 8 bases from J; bases unmatched to any gene: 10. CDR1 SGHAT and CDR2 FQNNGV come from the germline V gene. CDR3 size: 14 residues. The CDR3 nucleotides are TGTGCCAGCAGCACGGGACAGGCCCTCGGAGGCTACACCTTC. This translates into CASSTGQALGGYTF.

For the CDR3, the DNA is TGCGCCAGCAGCTTAAGTCTAGCGGGACCCAGCTCCTACGAGCAGTACTTC. This codes for CASSLSLAGPSSYEQYF. The chain joins TRBV5-1 to TRBJ2-7; 9 bases line up with TRBD2. Germline loops: CDR1 SGHRS, CDR2 YFSETQ. V lost 2 bases to trimming and J lost 0 bases; unmatched junction nucleotides: 9. The CDR3 is made up of 17 amino acids.

The chain carries TRBV18 and TRBJ1-1; unclear D gene. Deletions cut 3 bases from V and 0 bases from J, with 11 bases between. Per the germline V gene, CDR1 is KGHSH and CDR2 is LQKENI. The CDR3 is made up of 15 amino acids. The CDR3 DNA is TGTGCCAGCTCACCTCTGATGGCAGTGAACACTGAAGCTTTCTTT. This translates into CASSPLMAVNTEAFF.